This TCR beta chain was captured by sequencing in a study of CD8+ T cells in alopecia areata. Study in general: Treated patients were given oral tofacitinib, which was dosed at 5 to 10 mg twice daily. General study results and limits: How baseline CD8+ expansion relates to response remains uncertain (there was one nonresponder).

CDR3 length equals 14 residues. Germline V gene data show CDR1 as SGHTA and CDR2 as FQGNSA. The germline V and J ends were trimmed by 3 bases and 4 bases, with 10 bases remaining between them. As to treatment: oral pan-JAK inhibitor, 5-10 mg twice daily. Sampling of alopecia areata patients yielded lesional scalp punch biopsies as well as peripheral blood. For this clone: Its specificity is unknown.

As the sequencing template, cDNA was produced by extracting RNA and reverse transcribing it. Some clones are missing from TCRdb's copy, which holds only in-frame ones; the method was immunoSEQ multiplex PCR. The table has about 140,000 clones, roughly 54% seen once; the top ten hold 15%. The chain recombines TRBV7-2 with TRBJ1-5; D is uncertain. The input for sequencing was CD8+ T cells sorted from blood, taken at week 4, from a patient treated with tofacitinib. The sequence derives from a human donor with alopecia areata. In nucleotides, the CDR3 is TGTGCCAGCAGCTTCGCTTTGGCAAATCAGCCCCAGCATTTT. This sequence encodes CASSFALANQPQHF.